A single sample gave rise to the 5 T cell receptor beta chains below, sequenced in a study of blood T cell repertoires in COVID-19. TCRdb's table, derived via immunoSEQ multiplex PCR, lists solely in-frame clones and lacks some. The repertoire holds 70,000 to 85,000 clones, with approximately 90% as singletons. Sequenced material: peripheral blood. The receptors derive from an older woman with active COVID-19.

Worth noting for this clone: At one of its ends the junction is not consistent with the germline gene, which may arise from a read error. The chain links TRBV7-7 to TRBJ2-3; unclear D gene. The length of the CDR3 is 13 residues. Germline CDR1 SSHAT, CDR2 FNYEAQ (reference sequence). The CDR3 here is CASSLAGSDTQYF. The CDR3 bases are TGTGCTAGCAGCTTAGCCGGTTCAGATACGCAGTATTTT.

The V call is TRBV28, the J call TRBJ1-6, with 8 bases aligning to TRBD1. From germline, CDR1 is MDHEN and CDR2 SYDVKM. The CDR3 consists of 12 residues. The ends lost 10 bases at V and 7 bases at J; junction bases unmatched: 3. The CDR3 is CAIRTGNSPLHF. The CDR3, as DNA: TGTGCCATCCGGACAGGGAATTCACCCCTCCACTTT.

This clone appeared a single time. The chain couples TRBV6-1 to TRBJ2-7; 10 nucleotides align to TRBD2. There are 16 residues in the CDR3. The germline CDR1 and CDR2 sequences are MNHNS and SASEGT. Germline trimming cut 4 bases from V and 4 bases from J; bases unmatched to any gene: 10. CDR3 in DNA: TGTGCCAGCAGTGTAGGCGGACTAGCGGAGAAGTACGAGCAGTACTTC. Encoded protein: CASSVGGLAEKYEQYF.

This clone has a single count. The rearrangement uses TRBV28 and TRBJ2-1, with 10 nucleotides matching TRBD2. CDR3 length: 15 amino acids. The germline V gene encodes CDR1 MDHEN and CDR2 SYDVKM. J was trimmed by 8 bases and V by 6 bases; bases with no gene match: 10. The CDR3 is CASRGPGLAFDEQFF. The CDR3 nucleotides read TGTGCCAGCAGGGGCCCGGGACTAGCGTTCGATGAGCAGTTCTTC.

The V call is TRBV27, the J call TRBJ2-1; 9 positions agree with TRBD2. This CDR3 comprises 16 residues. The V gene's germline CDR1 is MNHEY and CDR2 SMNVEV (reference sequence). V trimming: 5 bases; J trimming: 2 bases; junction bases outside the gene matches: 7. The DNA of the CDR3 is TGTGCCAGCAGTGCTTGGACTAGCGCGACCTACAATGAGCAGTTCTTC. Residues: CASSAWTSATYNEQFF.